This T cell receptor beta chain came from a study of post-analysis software for immune sequencing data. Study details: In terms of disease course, relapsing-remitting, secondary progressive and progressive-relapsing multiple sclerosis were included.

Notes on this clonotype: Its antigen is still unknown.

V was pared by 1 base and J by 0 bases, with 6 bases of the junction left unmatched. The CDR3 length is 17 residues. In germline, CDR1 is LGHDT, CDR2 YNNKEL (reference sequence). The study, taken as a whole, reports: Samples made in the same batch grouped tightly together by F measure. There were roughly 5 TRBV segments more frequent in patients than controls, and TRBV5-6, TRBV5-1 and TRBV20-1 were among them.

The TCR beta cDNA libraries contained unique molecular identifiers. Once about 0.85 to 11 million T cells were used, roughly 0.5 million cDNA molecules resulted. In TCRdb, the PCR reads were re-called with MiXCR into one record per CDR3 protein. The data hold hundreds of thousands of distinct CDR3 sequences, with roughly 45% observed a single time. Sequenced material: blood. The clonotype was recovered from a girl aged 10 to 17 with multiple sclerosis. The V call is TRBV3-1, the J call TRBJ2-7, with TRBD2 matching 10 bases. The CDR3 reads CASSQGTSGTYSYEQYF. For the CDR3, the DNA is TGTGCCAGCAGCCAAGGTACTAGCGGGACCTACTCCTACGAGCAGTACTTC.